Shown below are 16 T cell receptor beta chains from a single sample sequenced in a study of control samples from healthy donors and cancer patients. TCRdb's copy holds only in-frame clones and misses some; the assay was immunoSEQ multiplex PCR. The sample carries 99,000 or so clones, more than 75% recorded once. Material for sequencing was blood. These receptors originate from a man in his 60s in good health.

The chain joins TRBV18 to TRBJ2-2; TRBD2 might be the D (6 bases). This CDR3 is built from 16 residues. V was trimmed by 0 bases and J by 2 bases, leaving 10 bases between them. From germline, CDR1 is KGHSH and CDR2 LQKENI. Here the CDR3 reads CASSPPEGRNTGELFF. The CDR3, as DNA: TGTGCCAGCTCACCACCGGAGGGGCGTAACACCGGGGAGCTGTTTTTT. The full variable domain, rest sourced from reference TRBV18 and TRBJ2-2, is NAGVMQNPRHLVRRRGQEARLRCSPMKGHSHVYWYRQLPEEGLKFMVYLQKENIIDESGMPKERFSAEFPKEGPSILRIQQVVRGDSAAYFCASSPPEGRNTGELFFGEGSRLTVL.

The chain links TRBV29-1 to TRBJ1-2; 7 bases line up with TRBD1. The CDR3 has 13 residues. The V and J ends lost 7 bases and 2 bases, in that order; junction bases with no gene match: 7. Germline values: CDR1 SQVTM, CDR2 ANQGSEA. CDR3 nucleotide sequence: TGCAGCGCCAGTTCAGGGGGAAACTATGGCTACACCTTC. Translating it yields CSASSGGNYGYTF.

The V call is TRBV12-5, the J call TRBJ2-2, with D perhaps given as TRBD1 or TRBD2 (6 bases each). Germline assignment: CDR1 LGHNT and CDR2 FRNRAP. Trimming shortened V by 2 bases and J by 6 bases, and 19 bases separated the two germline ends. CDR3 length: 17 residues. CDR3 in amino acids: CASGLISGAGLPGELFF. The CDR3 DNA follows: TGTGCTAGTGGTTTGATATCGGGGGCAGGCTTGCCCGGGGAGCTGTTTTTT.

This chain uses TRBV6-6 with TRBJ2-7; no clear D gene. CDR3 length: 14 amino acids. Trimming removed 2 bases from V and 0 bases from J, with 8 bases in between. The germline V gene encodes CDR1 MNHNY and CDR2 SVGAGI (reference sequence). The CDR3 coding sequence is TGTGCCAGCAGTTACCGCCAGGTCTCCTACGAGCAGTACTTC. Amino acid sequence: CASSYRQVSYEQYF.

V usage is TRBV11-1 and J usage is TRBJ1-1, with no clear D. The CDR3 has 14 amino acids. Trimming cost V 2 bases and J 2 bases, with 9 bases left between them. Germline V gene lookup returns CDR1 SGHAT and CDR2 FQDESV (reference sequence). CDR3: CASSLLEGNTEAFF. The CDR3 DNA follows: TGTGCCAGCAGCTTATTAGAGGGAAACACTGAAGCTTTCTTT. The whole variable domain, remainder taken from reference TRBV11-1 and TRBJ1-1, is EAEVAQSPRYKITEKSQAVAFWCDPISGHATLYWYRQILGQGPELLVQFQDESVVDDSQLPKDRFSAERLKGVDSTLKIQPAELGDSAMYLCASSLLEGNTEAFFGQGTRLTVV.

This clone appeared a few times. V and J are TRBV5-1 and TRBJ1-6; 7 nucleotides match TRBD1. J gave up 11 bases and V 0 bases, and 5 bases lay outside the gene matches. The CDR3 length is 14 residues. CDR1 and CDR2 from the germline V gene are SGHRS and YFSETQ. CDR3 nucleotides: TGCGCCAGCAGCTTGGGAGGGACAGTCACACCCCTCCACTTT. It yields the protein CASSLGGTVTPLHF.

V gene TRBV30 combines with J gene TRBJ2-5; no clear D gene. Trimming pared 0 bases from V and 4 bases from J, leaving 15 bases between. CDR3 size: 15 residues. Germline lookup yields CDR1 GTSNPN and CDR2 SVGIG (reference sequence). For the CDR3, the DNA is TGTGCCTGGAGTGTTAGTGCAACCTCGAGAGAGACCCAGTACTTC. Amino acids: CAWSVSATSRETQYF.

This clone was counted once. V gene TRBV2 combines with J gene TRBJ1-1; 7 nucleotides line up with TRBD1. Germline CDR1 SNHLY, CDR2 FYNNEI. V lost 4 bases and J lost 0; bases outside the gene matches: 2. This CDR3 has 14 amino acids. The CDR3 sequence is CASSVGQMNTEAFF. CDR3 sequence (DNA): TGTGCCAGCAGTGTGGGACAGATGAACACTGAAGCTTTCTTT.

The V and J genes are TRBV5-4 and TRBJ1-1; weak D call: TRBD1 (6 bases). The germline CDR1 and CDR2 sequences are SGHNT and YYREEE (reference sequence). The V and J ends lost 0 bases and 4 bases respectively, with 28 bases between them. The CDR3 runs 20 residues. Here the CDR3 reads CASSLGAAPRDTGGSTEAFF. The CDR3 DNA follows: TGTGCCAGCAGCTTGGGGGCCGCTCCCCGGGACACCGGGGGGTCCACTGAAGCTTTCTTT.

CDR3 coding DNA: TGTGCCAGCAGGGATGGTAGTGACCTTCCCTCCTACGAGCAGTACTTC. It codes for CASRDGSDLPSYEQYF. J is TRBJ2-7 and V is TRBV2, with D unresolved. V lost 6 bases to trimming and J lost 0 bases, with 18 bases between them. Germline CDR1 is SNHLY and CDR2 is FYNNEI. This CDR3 spans 16 amino acids.

The chain employs TRBV6-5 and TRBJ2-3; TRBD2 matches 7 bases. The junction had 5 bases not matched to a gene; V was cut back by 10 bases and J by 4 bases. Germline CDR1 MNHEY, CDR2 SVGAGI. CDR3 length: 12 residues. This CDR3 reads CATGTTADTQYF. CDR3 bases: TGTGCCACCGGGACTACAGCAGATACGCAGTATTTT.

This clone showed up just once. The V gene is TRBV12-3 or TRBV12-4, the J gene TRBJ2-7; D is ambiguous. CDR3 length: 12 residues. V was pared by 5 bases and J by 6 bases, with 11 bases between. The CDR3 DNA follows: TGTGCCAGCAGTCGGCAGACTTCCGAGCAGTACTTC. Translation: CASSRQTSEQYF.

The rearrangement joins TRBV27 to TRBJ1-2, with no clear D. The V and J ends lost 5 bases and 5 bases respectively, with 15 bases between them. This CDR3 spans 14 amino acids. CDR1 is MNHEY and CDR2 is SMNVEV in the germline V gene (reference sequence). The CDR3 spells CASSPKGNSYGYTF. The CDR3 DNA sequence: TGTGCCAGCAGTCCCAAGGGCAACAGTTATGGCTACACCTTC.

The J gene is TRBJ2-7, the V gene TRBV9; 14 bases are a match to TRBD2. Germline V CDR1 and CDR2: SGDLS, YYNGEE. This CDR3 is built from 16 residues. The V gene end was trimmed by 3 bases and the J gene end by 5 bases; junction bases not matched to a gene: 7. The CDR3 loop reads CASSAWGLAGVDEQYF. CDR3 coding DNA: TGTGCCAGCAGCGCCTGGGGACTAGCGGGAGTAGACGAGCAGTACTTC.

The CDR3 here is CASTPTRTYNEQFF. The CDR3 DNA follows: TGTGCCAGCACCCCAACTAGGACCTACAATGAGCAGTTCTTC. The chain employs TRBV28 and TRBJ2-1; TRBD2 is a possible D gene (5 bases). The germline CDR1 and CDR2 sequences are MDHEN and SYDVKM. With 7 bases removed from V and 2 bases from J, the gap between germline ends came to 12 bases. The CDR3 loop spans 14 amino acids.

The J gene is TRBJ2-2, the V gene TRBV6-4, with a tentative D call TRBD2 (5 bases). Germline-derived CDR1 and CDR2 are MRHNA and SNTAGT. Deletions cut 10 bases from V and 6 bases from J, with 18 bases between. The CDR3 extends over 14 amino acids. The CDR3 loop is CATGNIEGSGELFF. The CDR3 DNA sequence: TGTGCCACCGGAAATATAGAGGGCTCCGGGGAGCTGTTTTTT.